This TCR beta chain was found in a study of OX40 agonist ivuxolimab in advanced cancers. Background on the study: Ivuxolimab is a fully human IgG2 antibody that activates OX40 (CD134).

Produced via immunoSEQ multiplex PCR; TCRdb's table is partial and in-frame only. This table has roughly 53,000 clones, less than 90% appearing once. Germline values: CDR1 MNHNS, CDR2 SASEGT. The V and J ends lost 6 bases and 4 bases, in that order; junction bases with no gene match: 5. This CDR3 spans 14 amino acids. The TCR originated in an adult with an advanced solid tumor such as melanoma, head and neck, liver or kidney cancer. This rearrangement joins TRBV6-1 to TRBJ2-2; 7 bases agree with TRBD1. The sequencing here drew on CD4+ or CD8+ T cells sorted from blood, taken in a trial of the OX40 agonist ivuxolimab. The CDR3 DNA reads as TGTGCCAGCAGCCCAGACAGGGCCACCGGGGAGCTGTTTTTT. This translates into CASSPDRATGELFF.